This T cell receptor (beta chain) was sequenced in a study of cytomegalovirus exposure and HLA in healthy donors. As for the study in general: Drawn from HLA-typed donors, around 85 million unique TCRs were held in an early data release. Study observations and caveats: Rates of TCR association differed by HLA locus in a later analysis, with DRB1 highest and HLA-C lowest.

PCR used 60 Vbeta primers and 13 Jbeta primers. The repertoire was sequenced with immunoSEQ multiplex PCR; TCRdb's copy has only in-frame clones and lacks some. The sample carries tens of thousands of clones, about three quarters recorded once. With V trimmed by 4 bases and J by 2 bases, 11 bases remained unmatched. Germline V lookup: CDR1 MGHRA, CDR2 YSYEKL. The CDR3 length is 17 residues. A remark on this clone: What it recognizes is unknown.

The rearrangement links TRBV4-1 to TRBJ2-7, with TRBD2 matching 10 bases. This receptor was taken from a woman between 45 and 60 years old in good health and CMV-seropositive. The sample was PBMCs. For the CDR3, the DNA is TGCGCCAGCAGCCGCCTGGGCGGGACTAGCGAAACCTACGAGCAGTACTTC. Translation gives CASSRLGGTSETYEQYF.